This T cell receptor (beta chain) was observed in a study of neoadjuvant anti-PD-1 for oral cavity cancer. The data were produced by immunoSEQ multiplex PCR, yet TCRdb's version contains in-frame clones alone and is incomplete. The table records some 10,000 clones, less than 70% of them present only once. The CDR3 runs 12 residues. V lost 6 bases, J lost 6 bases, and 11 bases lay in between. Germline V gives CDR1 MNHNY, CDR2 SVGAGI (reference sequence). The time point: after neoadjuvant nivolumab, at surgical resection. The chain uses TRBV6-6 and TRBJ1-2; D is undetermined. Sequences were derived from PBMCs, sampled after nivolumab (anti-PD-1) treatment. The sequence derives from a person between 35 and 79 years old with oral cavity squamous cell carcinoma. CDR3 amino acids: CASSRRTDGYTF. The CDR3 DNA is TGTGCCAGCAGCCGTCGGACGGATGGCTACACCTTC.